Listed below are T cell receptor beta chains from one sample, sequenced in a study of T cells in Graves' hyperthyroidism and ophthalmopathy. TCRdb ran MiXCR on the multiplex PCR reads and lists one entry per CDR3 protein. The sample carries approximately 600,000 distinct CDR3 sequences, around 20% recorded once. The sequencing input was blood. These receptors originate from a man aged 25-45 years with Graves' ophthalmopathy. Both conserved end residues are part of each CDR3. The D gene is left open where the match is weak. The size entry is marked missing in some rows and otherwise reads once, few, many or a size class.

CDR3 DNA | CDR3 protein | V gene | D gene | J gene | clone size
TGTGCCAGCAGCCTTAGGTTGTCGCGGCTGACCCAAGAGACCCAGTACTTC | CASSLRLSRLTQETQYF | TRBV5-4 | - | TRBJ2-5 | few
TGTGCCACCAGCTCTCCAGAATCAGGGTTAGGGGAGACCCAGTACTTC | CATSSPESGLGETQYF | TRBV15 | - | TRBJ2-5 | few
TGTGCCAGCAGCCGACAGGGGGCGAAATCCTACGAGCAGTACTTC | CASSRQGAKSYEQYF | TRBV14 | TRBD1 | TRBJ2-7 | few
TGTGCCAGCTCAGGGCAATCGGGAGTCCCCTACGAGCAGTACTTC | CASSGQSGVPYEQYF | TRBV27 | - | TRBJ2-7 | -
TGTGCCAGCAGTACCCATCCCATCGACAGGTCGGTTCTGCAAGAGACCCAGTACTTC | CASSTHPIDRSVLQETQYF | TRBV6-1 | - | TRBJ2-5 | many
TGCGCCAGCAAGCCAAGAAGGCGAAAGGACCCTCAAGAGACCCAGTACTTC | CASKPRRRKDPQETQYF | TRBV4-3 | - | TRBJ2-5 | -
TGTGCCGGAAACCGAGGGGGTATCGGAAACACCATATATTTT | CAGNRGGIGNTIYF | TRBV11-2 | - | TRBJ1-3 | -
TGTGCCAGCTCGCGTGACAGGGGACTGGAGACCCAGTACTTC | CASSRDRGLETQYF | TRBV18 | TRBD1 | TRBJ2-5 | -
TGTGCCAGCAGCTCGCCTAGTGGGGGTAGCACAGATACGCAGTATTTT | CASSSPSGGSTDTQYF | TRBV7-9 | - | TRBJ2-3 | once
TGTGCCAGCAGCTTGGTGGTAGATACGCAGTATTTT | CASSLVVDTQYF | TRBV5-6 | - | TRBJ2-3 | few
TGCAGTGCCCCAGGGACAGGGGATCAGCCCCAGCATTTT | CSAPGTGDQPQHF | TRBV20-1 | TRBD1 | TRBJ1-5 | many
TGCAGTGCTAGAGAGGGGACAGGGTCAAACACTGAAGCTTTCTTT | CSAREGTGSNTEAFF | TRBV20-1 | TRBD1 | TRBJ1-1 | -
TGCGCCAGCAGCCTCACTAGCGGTGACCTCCGGGGCGAGCAGTACTTC | CASSLTSGDLRGEQYF | TRBV5-1 | TRBD2 | TRBJ2-7 | many
TGTGCCAGCAGTGAAGTAATGGAAGCTTTCTTT | CASSEVMEAFF | TRBV6-1 | - | TRBJ1-1 | many
TGTGCCAGCAGTACATATCAGGGAAGTCAGCCCCAGCATTTT | CASSTYQGSQPQHF | TRBV28 | - | TRBJ1-5 | -
TGTGCCACCAGCCGGTTCCTTGACGAGCAGTACTTC | CATSRFLDEQYF | TRBV15 | - | TRBJ2-7 | -